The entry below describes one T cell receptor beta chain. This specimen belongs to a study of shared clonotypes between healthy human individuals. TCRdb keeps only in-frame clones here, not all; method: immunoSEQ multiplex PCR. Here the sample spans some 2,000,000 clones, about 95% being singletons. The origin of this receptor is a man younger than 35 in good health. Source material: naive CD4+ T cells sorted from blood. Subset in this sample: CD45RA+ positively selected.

CDR3 protein: CASTLTGGGPDTQYF. Written as DNA, the CDR3 is TGTGCCAGCACCCTGACTGGCGGGGGTCCAGATACGCAGTATTTT. The chain carries TRBV6-1 and TRBJ2-3, with 7 bases that match TRBD2. This CDR3 is 15 amino acids long. V dropped 7 bases and J dropped 4; count of bases not matched to a gene: 11. CDR1 and CDR2 from the germline V gene are MNHNS and SASEGT.